This record concerns one TCR beta chain sequence. Its specificity is unknown. The ends lost 2 bases at V and 3 bases at J; junction bases unmatched: 6. Germline CDR1 SGHNT, CDR2 YYREEE (reference sequence). The CDR3 is 15 residues long. The sample is drawn from a study of T cell responses to AZD1222 COVID-19 vaccine. Study results and limitations: Females outnumbered males among donors, who were mostly white British; clonal diversity was possibly underestimated. Breadth and depth of Spike-specific TCRs rose after two AZD1222 doses. Of the AZD1222 recipients, only 5 or 6 were seropositive at baseline. Repertoire collection took place solely once the T cell response had peaked.

The protocol was immunoSEQ multiplex PCR, while the TCRdb copy is restricted to in-frame clones and leaves out a portion. The repertoire consists of more than 140,000 clones, with 89% occurring once and the leading ten covering 2.5% to 3%. The genes are TRBV5-4 and TRBJ1-2; the match to TRBD1 covers 8 bases. This TCR came from an adult in good health. The sample was peripheral blood, taken on day 0 of AZD1222 vaccination. This chain's CDR3 is CASSFDRGVYYGYTF. The CDR3 DNA follows: TGTGCCAGCAGCTTCGACAGGGGAGTCTACTATGGCTACACCTTC.